A selection of T cell receptor beta chains follows, all from one sample in a study of T cells in pancreatic ductal adenocarcinoma. TCRdb's table, derived via immunoSEQ multiplex PCR, lists solely in-frame clones and lacks some. The table shows 7,500 to 9,500 clones, with around 92% occurring only once. The sample comprised PBMCs. The receptors shown here come from a human donor with pancreatic ductal adenocarcinoma. CDR3s include the opening cysteine and the closing phenylalanine or tryptophan. The order of the fields is CDR3 length, D gene, V gene, clone size, J gene, CDR3 protein, CDR3 DNA. D genes are given only for firm matches. Clone size is stated in some rows and not others, as once, few, many or a class when expanded.

15	-	TRBV14	-	TRBJ2-2	CASSHLEDITGELFF	TGTGCCAGCAGCCACCTCGAAGACATCACCGGGGAGCTGTTTTTT
15	-	TRBV7-3	-	TRBJ2-3	CASSLQASGTDTQYF	TGTGCCAGCAGCTTACAAGCCTCCGGCACAGATACGCAGTATTTT
13	-	TRBV28	-	TRBJ2-7	CASSTSPPYEQYF	TGTGCCAGCTCAACTTCGCCTCCCTACGAGCAGTACTTC
15	TRBD2	TRBV5-1	-	TRBJ2-1	CASSSGLAGYNEQFF	TGCGCCAGCAGCTCGGGACTAGCGGGGTACAATGAGCAGTTCTTC
13	TRBD1	TRBV30	-	TRBJ2-7	CAWAADRNYEQYF	TGTGCCTGGGCCGCGGACAGGAACTACGAGCAGTACTTC
15	-	TRBV7-2	-	TRBJ1-5	CASSSTGKAAQPQHF	TGTGCCAGCAGCTCCACAGGGAAGGCCGCACAGCCCCAGCATTTT
16	-	TRBV7-9	-	TRBJ1-1	CASSLAGQGLNTEAFF	TGTGCCAGCAGCTTAGCGGGGCAGGGGTTGAACACTGAAGCTTTCTTT
11	TRBD1	TRBV20-1	-	TRBJ2-7	CSGDRALEQYF	TGCAGTGGGGACAGGGCCCTCGAGCAGTACTTC
19	-	TRBV7-2	-	TRBJ1-5	CASSLDTGILFDSNQPQHF	TGTGCCAGCAGCTTAGATACAGGGATTCTTTTCGATAGCAATCAGCCCCAGCATTTT
14	TRBD1	TRBV5-1	-	TRBJ2-7	CASSLIQGAYEQYF	TGCGCCAGCAGCTTGATACAGGGGGCCTACGAGCAGTACTTC
14	TRBD1	TRBV27	-	TRBJ2-7	CASSLVGQRNEQYF	TGTGCCAGCAGTTTGGTGGGACAGCGGAACGAGCAGTACTTC
12	TRBD2	TRBV29-1	-	TRBJ2-1	CSAGTSGGFRFF	TGCAGCGCCGGGACTAGCGGGGGGTTTCGGTTCTTC
15	-	TRBV30	-	TRBJ1-3	CAWSQRVLAGNTIYF	TGTGCCTGGAGCCAACGTGTACTGGCTGGAAACACCATATATTTT
11	-	TRBV29-1	-	TRBJ1-1	CSVRKTGEAFF	TGCAGCGTTCGTAAGACGGGTGAAGCTTTCTTT
15	TRBD1	TRBV15	-	TRBJ2-7	CATSRGDRVSYEQYF	TGTGCCACCAGCAGGGGCGACAGGGTGTCCTACGAGCAGTACTTC
14	TRBD2	TRBV29-1	-	TRBJ2-3	CSFHASGGADTQYF	TGCAGCTTTCACGCTAGCGGGGGGGCGGATACGCAGTATTTT
14	TRBD1	TRBV18	-	TRBJ1-2	CASSPGQGYYGYTF	TGTGCCAGCTCACCGGGACAGGGATACTATGGCTACACCTTC
13	-	TRBV21-1	-	TRBJ2-7	CASSKETGDVGSF	TGTGCCAGCAGCAAAGAGACGGGGGACGTCGGTTCCTTC
16	TRBD1	TRBV10-3	-	TRBJ2-3	CAISGTRQGASDTQYF	TGTGCCATCAGTGGGACCCGACAGGGAGCTTCAGATACGCAGTATTTT
13	-	TRBV28	-	TRBJ2-7	CASRRDSLYEQYF	TGTGCCAGTCGCCGGGACTCCCTGTACGAGCAGTACTTC
16	TRBD1	TRBV30	-	TRBJ1-4	CAWSDGDRRSVEKLFF	TGTGCCTGGAGTGACGGGGACAGACGCAGCGTTGAAAAACTGTTTTTT
15	TRBD1	TRBV11-3	-	TRBJ2-5	CASSTRQGRGETQYF	TGTGCCAGCAGCACAAGACAGGGGCGGGGAGAGACCCAGTACTTC
15	-	TRBV11-3	once	TRBJ2-4	CASSALRIGKNIQYF	TGTGCCAGCAGCGCCCTCCGGATCGGGAAAAACATTCAGTACTTC
15	TRBD2	TRBV5-4	-	TRBJ2-1	CASSFEREIFHEQFF	TGTGCCAGCAGCTTCGAGCGGGAGATCTTCCATGAGCAGTTCTTC
17	TRBD1	TRBV28	-	TRBJ2-2	CASSLLPGTGSTGELFF	TGTGCCAGCAGTTTGCTACCCGGGACAGGGAGCACCGGGGAGCTGTTTTTT
15	-	TRBV7-2	-	TRBJ1-3	CASARARGSGNTIYF	TGTGCCAGCGCCCGCGCCCGGGGGTCTGGAAACACCATATATTTT
14	-	TRBV27	-	TRBJ1-2	CASSLSREGYGYTF	TGTGCCAGCAGTTTAAGCAGGGAAGGCTATGGCTACACCTTC
14	-	TRBV11-3	-	TRBJ2-5	CASSAIGGWETQYF	TGTGCCAGCAGCGCCATAGGGGGTTGGGAGACCCAGTACTTC
14	TRBD1	TRBV28	-	TRBJ2-5	CASSLEDRGETQYF	TGTGCCAGCAGTTTAGAGGACAGGGGAGAGACCCAGTACTTC
15	-	TRBV4-3	-	TRBJ1-2	CASSQVAGFGYGYTF	TGCGCCAGCAGCCAAGTTGCGGGGTTTGGCTATGGCTACACCTTC
14	TRBD1	TRBV11-2	-	TRBJ2-2	CASSYGTVTGELFF	TGTGCCAGCAGCTATGGGACAGTCACCGGGGAGCTGTTTTTT
18	TRBD1	TRBV4-3	-	TRBJ2-2	CASSQHPPGTGNTGELFF	TGCGCCAGCAGCCAGCACCCCCCCGGGACAGGGAACACCGGGGAGCTGTTTTTT
16	-	TRBV7-8	-	TRBJ1-4	CASSSNTGTFNEKLFF	TGTGCCAGCAGCTCTAATACAGGGACATTTAATGAAAAACTGTTTTTT